This TCR beta chain was recorded in a study of blood T cell repertoires in COVID-19. V lost 3 bases, J lost 6 bases, and 26 bases lay in between. The CDR3 sequence is 17 residues long. Germline V gene sequence: CDR1 SQVTM, CDR2 ANQGSEA. The repertoire was sequenced with immunoSEQ multiplex PCR; TCRdb's copy has only in-frame clones and lacks some. The sample lists more than 70,000 clones; roughly 90% were seen once. The clonotype was recovered from a woman in her 50s with active or convalescent COVID-19. V gene TRBV29-1 combines with J gene TRBJ1-2; maybe TRBD1 (6 bases). What was sequenced was peripheral blood. CDR3 region: CSVEGANPSSLGDGYTF. The CDR3, as DNA: TGCAGCGTTGAGGGGGCGAACCCATCCTCTCTCGGCGATGGCTACACCTTC.